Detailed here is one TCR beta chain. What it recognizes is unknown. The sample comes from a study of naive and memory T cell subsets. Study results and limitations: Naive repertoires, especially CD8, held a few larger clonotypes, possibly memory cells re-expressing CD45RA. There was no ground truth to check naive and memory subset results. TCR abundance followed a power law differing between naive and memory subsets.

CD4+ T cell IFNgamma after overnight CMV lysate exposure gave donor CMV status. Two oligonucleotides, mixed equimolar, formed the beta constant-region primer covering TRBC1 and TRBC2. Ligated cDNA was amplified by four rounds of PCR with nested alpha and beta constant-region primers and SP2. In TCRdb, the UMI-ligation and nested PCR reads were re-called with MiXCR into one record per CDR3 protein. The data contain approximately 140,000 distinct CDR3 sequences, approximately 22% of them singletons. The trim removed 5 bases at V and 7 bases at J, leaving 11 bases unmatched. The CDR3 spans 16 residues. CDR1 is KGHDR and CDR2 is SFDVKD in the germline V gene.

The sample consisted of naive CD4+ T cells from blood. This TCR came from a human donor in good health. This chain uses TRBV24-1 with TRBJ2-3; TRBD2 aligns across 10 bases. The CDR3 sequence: CATSGLSRTSGNTQYF. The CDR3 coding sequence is TGTGCCACCAGTGGTTTATCCCGGACTAGCGGAAATACGCAGTATTTT.